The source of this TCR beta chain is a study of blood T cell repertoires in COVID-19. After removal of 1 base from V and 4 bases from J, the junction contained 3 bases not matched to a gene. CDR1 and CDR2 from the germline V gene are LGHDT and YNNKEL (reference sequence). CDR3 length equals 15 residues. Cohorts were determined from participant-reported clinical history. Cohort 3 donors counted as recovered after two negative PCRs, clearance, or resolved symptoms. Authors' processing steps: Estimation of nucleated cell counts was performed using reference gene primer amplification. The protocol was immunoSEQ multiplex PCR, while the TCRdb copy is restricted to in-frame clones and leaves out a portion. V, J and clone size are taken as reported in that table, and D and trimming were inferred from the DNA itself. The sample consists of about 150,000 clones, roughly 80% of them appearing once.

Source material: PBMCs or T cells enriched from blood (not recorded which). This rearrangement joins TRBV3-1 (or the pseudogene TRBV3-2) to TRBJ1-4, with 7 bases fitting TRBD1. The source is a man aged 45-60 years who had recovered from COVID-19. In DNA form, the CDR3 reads TGTGCCAGCAGCCAAGGACAGGGTATTAATGAAAAACTGTTTTTT. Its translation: CASSQGQGINEKLFF.